What follows are 4 T cell receptor beta chains derived from one specimen sequenced in a study of cytomegalovirus exposure and HLA in healthy donors. In the PCR, 60 Vbeta and 13 Jbeta primers were used. TCRdb's table, derived via immunoSEQ multiplex PCR, lists solely in-frame clones and lacks some. Of approximately 93,000 clones in the sample, approximately 69% were seen once. Sequences were obtained from PBMCs. The origin of the receptors is a boy aged 5-17 years in good health and CMV-seropositive.

The chain couples TRBV19 to TRBJ1-2, with D possibly being TRBD1 (5 bases). CDR1 is LNHDA and CDR2 is SQIVND in the germline V gene (reference sequence). V was cut by 0 bases and J by 3 bases, with 5 bases left in between. The CDR3 totals 13 residues. As DNA, the CDR3 is TGTGCCAGTAGTATAGACAGGGACTATGGCTACACCTTC. As protein: CASSIDRDYGYTF.

The genes are TRBV28 and TRBJ2-3; 7 bases are shared with TRBD2. V lost 2 bases to trimming and J lost 6 bases; unmatched junction nucleotides: 8. Per the germline V gene, CDR1 is MDHEN and CDR2 is SYDVKM. This CDR3 region has 15 residues. The CDR3 DNA follows: TGTGCCAGCAGTTTACCCCAGCGGGGTTCGGATACGCAGTATTTT. Translation gives CASSLPQRGSDTQYF.

The chain recombines TRBV5-6 with TRBJ1-6, with 8 bases identical to TRBD1. V lost 0 bases to trimming and J lost 8 bases; unmatched junction nucleotides: 7. The CDR3 has 16 amino acids. The germline gives CDR1 SGHDT, CDR2 YYEEEE. CDR3 protein: CASSLGTGTPYSPLHF. CDR3 nucleotides: TGTGCCAGCAGCTTGGGGACAGGGACTCCTTATTCACCCCTCCACTTT.

CDR3 nucleotides: TGTGCCAGCAGTTACCAAGAGACAGGGAGAGGCTACACCTTC. It codes for CASSYQETGRGYTF. J is TRBJ1-2 and V is TRBV6-5, with 7 positions matching TRBD1. The trim removed 2 bases at V and 8 bases at J, leaving 8 bases unmatched. From germline, CDR1 is MNHEY and CDR2 SVGAGI. The CDR3 has 14 residues.